This is a list of T cell receptor beta chains from one sample in a study of STAT3 mutations in large granular lymphocyte leukemia. Data came from immunoSEQ multiplex PCR; TCRdb stores just in-frame clones and leaves some out. Of approximately 10,000 clones listed, 85% to 90% are singletons. The specimen was peripheral blood mononuclear cells. These receptors all come from a man older than 75 with T-cell large granular lymphocyte leukemia. Some clones in this sample may be carry-over from other donors' samples. Each CDR3 is given with its conserved first and last residue. Each record gives: V gene, clone size, D gene, J gene, CDR3 DNA, CDR3 protein. A D gene is named only where the DNA matches it firmly. For some rows the clone size is stated as once, few or many, or as a class when expanded; others skip it.

v_gene: TRBV27; abundance: .; d_gene: .; j_gene: TRBJ1-6; CDR3nt: TGTGCCAGTCATCCATGGGCGAGCTCCTATAATTCACCCCTCCACTTT; CDR3aa: CASHPWASSYNSPLHF
v_gene: TRBV5-4; abundance: .; d_gene: TRBD1; j_gene: TRBJ2-1; CDR3nt: TGTGCCAGCAGCCCTGGGACAGGGTTCTACAATGAGCAGTTCTTC; CDR3aa: CASSPGTGFYNEQFF
v_gene: TRBV19; abundance: few; d_gene: TRBD1; j_gene: TRBJ1-2; CDR3nt: TGTGCCAGTAACCCTTCGACAGGGGGCAACTATGGCTACACCTTC; CDR3aa: CASNPSTGGNYGYTF
v_gene: TRBV18; abundance: .; d_gene: TRBD1; j_gene: TRBJ2-1; CDR3nt: TGTGCCAGCTCACCATGGGAGACAGGGGTAAGCTCCTACAATGAGCAGTTCTTC; CDR3aa: CASSPWETGVSSYNEQFF
v_gene: TRBV6-6; abundance: once; d_gene: TRBD1; j_gene: TRBJ1-1; CDR3nt: TGTGCCAGCAGTTACTCGTCCAGGGGGCTTGAAGCTTTCTTT; CDR3aa: CASSYSSRGLEAFF
v_gene: TRBV4-1; abundance: few; d_gene: TRBD1; j_gene: TRBJ1-2; CDR3nt: TGCGCCAGCAGCCAAGAGGGCCGGACAGGGTGGTATGGCTACACCTTC; CDR3aa: CASSQEGRTGWYGYTF
v_gene: TRBV28; abundance: .; d_gene: .; j_gene: TRBJ1-1; CDR3nt: TGTGCCAGCAGTTTAGTTGTTAGGGATGAAGCTTTCTTT; CDR3aa: CASSLVVRDEAFF
v_gene: TRBV6-5; abundance: .; d_gene: .; j_gene: TRBJ1-1; CDR3nt: TGTGCCAGCAGTTACGCATGGCAGGACACTGAAGCTTTCTTT; CDR3aa: CASSYAWQDTEAFF
v_gene: TRBV5-3; abundance: .; d_gene: TRBD2; j_gene: TRBJ2-3; CDR3nt: TGTGCCAGAAGCACCAAAACTAGCGGGGAAAGCACAGATACGCAGTATTTT; CDR3aa: CARSTKTSGESTDTQYF
v_gene: TRBV29-1; abundance: .; d_gene: TRBD1; j_gene: TRBJ2-2; CDR3nt: TGCAGCGTCCATCCCGGGACAGCGGCGTCCGGGGAGCTGTTTTTT; CDR3aa: CSVHPGTAASGELFF
v_gene: TRBV9; abundance: .; d_gene: TRBD2; j_gene: TRBJ2-5; CDR3nt: TGTGCCAGCAGCGTGGCCGAGCGGGGGGGTAACCAAGAGACCCAGTACTTC; CDR3aa: CASSVAERGGNQETQYF
v_gene: TRBV29-1; abundance: .; d_gene: .; j_gene: TRBJ1-3; CDR3nt: TGCAGCGTTGTTGTGTTCCTGGGGAGCTCTGGAAACACCATATATTTT; CDR3aa: CSVVVFLGSSGNTIYF
v_gene: TRBV27; abundance: once; d_gene: .; j_gene: TRBJ2-3; CDR3nt: TGTGCCAGCAGTTTATCGAGTGGGGCAGATACGCAGTATTTT; CDR3aa: CASSLSSGADTQYF
v_gene: TRBV18; abundance: .; d_gene: .; j_gene: TRBJ2-1; CDR3nt: TGTGCCAGCTCCACCGATAATGAGCAGTTCTTC; CDR3aa: CASSTDNEQFF
v_gene: TRBV7-9; abundance: many; d_gene: TRBD2; j_gene: TRBJ2-5; CDR3nt: TGTGCCAGCAGCCCACAAACTAGCGGGGCCTCGTACCAAGAGACCCAGTACTTC; CDR3aa: CASSPQTSGASYQETQYF
v_gene: TRBV20-1; abundance: .; d_gene: .; j_gene: TRBJ2-5; CDR3nt: TGCAGTGCGGGGGGGCCGGAGACCCAGTACTTC; CDR3aa: CSAGGPETQYF
v_gene: TRBV11-1; abundance: .; d_gene: TRBD2; j_gene: TRBJ2-1; CDR3nt: TGTGCCAGCAGCTTGCGCGCTATTAGCGGGGGCTCCTACAATGAGCAGTTCTTC; CDR3aa: CASSLRAISGGSYNEQFF
v_gene: TRBV7-2; abundance: .; d_gene: TRBD1; j_gene: TRBJ1-5; CDR3nt: TGTGCCAGCAGCCACGACAGGGTAGAACAGCCCCAGCATTTT; CDR3aa: CASSHDRVEQPQHF
v_gene: TRBV6-1; abundance: .; d_gene: .; j_gene: TRBJ2-2; CDR3nt: TGTGCCAGCAGTGCCCCTACGGGACGCTTCACCGGGGAGCTGTTTTTT; CDR3aa: CASSAPTGRFTGELFF
v_gene: TRBV6-1; abundance: .; d_gene: TRBD1; j_gene: TRBJ2-7; CDR3nt: TGTGCCAGCAGTGAAGCCCCGGGACAGGGCTACGAGCAGTACTTC; CDR3aa: CASSEAPGQGYEQYF
v_gene: TRBV9; abundance: .; d_gene: .; j_gene: TRBJ2-3; CDR3nt: TGTGCCAGCAGCGTACTCGACAGCAGCACAGATACGCAGTATTTT; CDR3aa: CASSVLDSSTDTQYF
v_gene: TRBV7-3; abundance: .; d_gene: TRBD2; j_gene: TRBJ2-1; CDR3nt: TGTGCCAGCAGCTTAACTAGCGGGGGAGGGAATGAGCAGTTCTTC; CDR3aa: CASSLTSGGGNEQFF
v_gene: TRBV5-5; abundance: .; d_gene: .; j_gene: TRBJ1-6; CDR3nt: TGTGCCAGCAGCACACAGGGATTCGGGATTAATTCACCCCTCCACTTT; CDR3aa: CASSTQGFGINSPLHF
v_gene: TRBV6-4; abundance: .; d_gene: .; j_gene: TRBJ2-1; CDR3nt: TGTGCCAGCAGTCTGACTAGTTTCAATGAGCAGTTCTTC; CDR3aa: CASSLTSFNEQFF
v_gene: TRBV5-1; abundance: once; d_gene: .; j_gene: TRBJ1-4; CDR3nt: TGCGCCAGCAGCCCTCAAGTTTCAGAAAATGAAAAACTGTTTTTT; CDR3aa: CASSPQVSENEKLFF
v_gene: TRBV5-1; abundance: .; d_gene: .; j_gene: TRBJ2-5; CDR3nt: TGCGCCAGCAGGGACGGACAACAAGAGACCCAGTACTTC; CDR3aa: CASRDGQQETQYF